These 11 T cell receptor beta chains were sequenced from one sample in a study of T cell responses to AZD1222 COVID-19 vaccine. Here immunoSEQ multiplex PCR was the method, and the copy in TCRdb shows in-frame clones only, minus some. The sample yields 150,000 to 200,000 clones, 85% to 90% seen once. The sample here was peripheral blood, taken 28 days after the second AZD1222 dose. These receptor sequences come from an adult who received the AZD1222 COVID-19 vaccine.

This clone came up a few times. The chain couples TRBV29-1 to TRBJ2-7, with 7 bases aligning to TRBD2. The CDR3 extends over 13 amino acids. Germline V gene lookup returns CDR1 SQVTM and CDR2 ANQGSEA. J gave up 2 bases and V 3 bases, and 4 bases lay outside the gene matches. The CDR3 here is CSVEASGAYEQYF. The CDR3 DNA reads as TGCAGCGTTGAGGCTAGCGGAGCCTACGAGCAGTACTTC.

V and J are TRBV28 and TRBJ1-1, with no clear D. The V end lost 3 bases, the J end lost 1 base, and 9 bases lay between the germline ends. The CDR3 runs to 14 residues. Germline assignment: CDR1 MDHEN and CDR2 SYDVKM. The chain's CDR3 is CASSFNQRNTEAFF. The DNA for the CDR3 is TGTGCCAGCAGTTTCAATCAGAGGAACACTGAAGCTTTCTTT.

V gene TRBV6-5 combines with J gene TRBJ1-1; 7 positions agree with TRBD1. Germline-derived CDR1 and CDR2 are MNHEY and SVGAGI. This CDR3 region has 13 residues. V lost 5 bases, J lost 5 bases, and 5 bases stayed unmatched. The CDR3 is CASSPGGGTEAFF. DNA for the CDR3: TGTGCCAGCAGTCCAGGGGGAGGGACTGAAGCTTTCTTT.

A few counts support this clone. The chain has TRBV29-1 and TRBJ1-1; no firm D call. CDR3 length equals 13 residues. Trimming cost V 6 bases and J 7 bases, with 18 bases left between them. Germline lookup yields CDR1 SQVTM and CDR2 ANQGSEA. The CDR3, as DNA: TGCAGCGTCCTATTGTTGGGTGCCGGTGAAGCTTTCTTT. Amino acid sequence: CSVLLLGAGEAFF.

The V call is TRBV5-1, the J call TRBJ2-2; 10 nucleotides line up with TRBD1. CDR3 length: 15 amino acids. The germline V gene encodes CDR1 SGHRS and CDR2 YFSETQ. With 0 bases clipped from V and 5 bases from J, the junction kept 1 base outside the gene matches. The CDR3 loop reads CASSLAGQGTGELFF. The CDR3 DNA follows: TGCGCCAGCAGCTTGGCGGGACAGGGGACCGGGGAGCTGTTTTTT.

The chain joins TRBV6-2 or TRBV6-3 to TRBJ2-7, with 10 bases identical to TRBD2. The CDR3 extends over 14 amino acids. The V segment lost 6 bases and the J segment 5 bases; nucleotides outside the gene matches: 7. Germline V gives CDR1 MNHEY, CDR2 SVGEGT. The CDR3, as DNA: TGTGCCAGCAGCGAAGCGGGGGGGCAGCACGAGCAGTACTTC. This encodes CASSEAGGQHEQYF.

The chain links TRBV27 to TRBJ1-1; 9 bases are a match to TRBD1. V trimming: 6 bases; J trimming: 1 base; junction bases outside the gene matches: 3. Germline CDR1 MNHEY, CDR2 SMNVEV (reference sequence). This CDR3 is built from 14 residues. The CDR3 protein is CASSRDRENTEAFF. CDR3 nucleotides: TGTGCCAGCAGCCGGGACAGGGAGAACACTGAAGCTTTCTTT.

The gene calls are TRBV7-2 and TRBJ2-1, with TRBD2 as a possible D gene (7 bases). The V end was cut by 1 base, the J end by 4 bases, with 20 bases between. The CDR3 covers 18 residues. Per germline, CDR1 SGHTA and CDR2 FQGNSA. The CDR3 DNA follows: TGTGCCAGCAGCTTAGGGGCCATGGGGGGGCTACCGTACAATGAGCAGTTCTTC. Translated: CASSLGAMGGLPYNEQFF.

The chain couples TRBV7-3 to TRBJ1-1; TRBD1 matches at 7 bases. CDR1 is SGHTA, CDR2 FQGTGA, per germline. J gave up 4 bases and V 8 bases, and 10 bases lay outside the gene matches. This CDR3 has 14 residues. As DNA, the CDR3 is TGTGCCAGCTTACCTATACAGGGGAGCACTGAAGCTTTCTTT. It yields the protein CASLPIQGSTEAFF.

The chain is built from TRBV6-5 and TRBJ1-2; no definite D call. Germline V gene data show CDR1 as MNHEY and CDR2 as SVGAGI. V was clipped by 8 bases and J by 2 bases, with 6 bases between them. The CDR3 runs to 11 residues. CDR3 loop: CASERNYGYTF. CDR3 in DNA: TGTGCCAGCGAAAGAAACTATGGCTACACCTTC.

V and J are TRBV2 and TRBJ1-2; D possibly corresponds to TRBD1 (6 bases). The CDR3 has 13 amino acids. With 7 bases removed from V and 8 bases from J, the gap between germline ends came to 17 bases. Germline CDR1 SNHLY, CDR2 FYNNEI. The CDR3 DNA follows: TGTGCCAGCAATCTGGGGGCCGGTAAGGGCTACACCTTC. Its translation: CASNLGAGKGYTF.